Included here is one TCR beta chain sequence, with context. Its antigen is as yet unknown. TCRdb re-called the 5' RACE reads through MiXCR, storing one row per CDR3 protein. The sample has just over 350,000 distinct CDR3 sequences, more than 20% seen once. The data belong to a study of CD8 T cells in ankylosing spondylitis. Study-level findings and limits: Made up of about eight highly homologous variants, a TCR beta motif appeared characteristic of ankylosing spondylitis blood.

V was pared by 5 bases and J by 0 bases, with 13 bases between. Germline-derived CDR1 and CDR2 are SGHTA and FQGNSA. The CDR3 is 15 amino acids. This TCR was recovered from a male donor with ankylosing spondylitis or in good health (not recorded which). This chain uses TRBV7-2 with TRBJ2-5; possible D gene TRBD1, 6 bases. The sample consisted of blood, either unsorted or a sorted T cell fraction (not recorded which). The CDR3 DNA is TGTGCCAGCAGCAATCCCCAGGGGTACCAAGAGACCCAGTACTTC. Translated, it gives CASSNPQGYQETQYF.